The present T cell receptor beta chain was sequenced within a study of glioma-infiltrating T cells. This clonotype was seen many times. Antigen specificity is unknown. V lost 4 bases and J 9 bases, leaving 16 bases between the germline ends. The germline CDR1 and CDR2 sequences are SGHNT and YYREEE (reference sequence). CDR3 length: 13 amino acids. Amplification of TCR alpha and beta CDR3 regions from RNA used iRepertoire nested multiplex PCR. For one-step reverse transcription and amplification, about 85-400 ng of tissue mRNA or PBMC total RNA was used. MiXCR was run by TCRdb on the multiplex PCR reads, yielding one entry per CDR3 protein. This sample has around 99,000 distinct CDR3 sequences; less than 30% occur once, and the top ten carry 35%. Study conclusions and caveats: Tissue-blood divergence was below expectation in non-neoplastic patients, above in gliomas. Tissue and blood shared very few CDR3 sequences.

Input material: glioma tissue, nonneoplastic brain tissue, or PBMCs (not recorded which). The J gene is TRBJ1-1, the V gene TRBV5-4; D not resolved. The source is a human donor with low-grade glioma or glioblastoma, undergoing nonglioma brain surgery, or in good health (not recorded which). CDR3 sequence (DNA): TGTGCCAGCAGCCAATTTCCGGGAGAACAAGCTTTCTTT. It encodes CASSQFPGEQAFF.